Listed below are T cell receptor beta chains from one sample, sequenced in a study of blood T cell repertoires in COVID-19. Measured with immunoSEQ multiplex PCR; TCRdb has only the in-frame clones, and not every one. Found here are 95,000 to 150,000 clones, about 86% of them singletons; the top ten hold approximately 2.3%. Sample: peripheral blood. These receptors came from a woman between 50 and 59 years old with acute or convalescent COVID-19. CDR3s include the opening cysteine and the closing phenylalanine or tryptophan. The order of the fields is D gene, J gene, V gene, clone size, CDR3 protein, CDR3 DNA. The D gene is left open where the match is weak. Expanded clones are given a class, and other clones once, few, many or no size at all.

D gene: NA
J gene: TRBJ1-1
V gene: TRBV2
clone size: once
CDR3 protein: CASRKSFLNTEAFF
CDR3 DNA: TGTGCCAGCAGAAAATCGTTTTTGAACACTGAAGCTTTCTTT

D gene: TRBD1
J gene: TRBJ1-2
V gene: TRBV10-3
clone size: NA
CDR3 protein: CAISTGQGNYGYTF
CDR3 DNA: TGTGCCATCAGTACGGGACAGGGTAACTATGGCTACACCTTC

D gene: TRBD1
J gene: TRBJ2-7
V gene: TRBV6-5
clone size: NA
CDR3 protein: CASRGQGFYEQYF
CDR3 DNA: TGTGCCAGCAGGGGACAGGGTTTCTACGAGCAGTACTTC

D gene: NA
J gene: TRBJ1-2
V gene: TRBV7-2
clone size: NA
CDR3 protein: CASRGLSAGTYGYTF
CDR3 DNA: TGTGCCAGCAGGGGTCTCTCGGCAGGAACATATGGCTACACCTTC

D gene: NA
J gene: TRBJ2-5
V gene: TRBV12-3/TRBV12-4
clone size: once
CDR3 protein: CASTEDSQETQYF
CDR3 DNA: TGTGCCAGCACCGAGGACAGCCAAGAGACCCAGTACTTC

D gene: NA
J gene: TRBJ1-4
V gene: TRBV6-6
clone size: NA
CDR3 protein: CASRRGGDEKLFF
CDR3 DNA: TGTGCCAGCCGCCGGGGGGGAGATGAAAAACTGTTTTTT

D gene: NA
J gene: TRBJ1-3
V gene: TRBV9
clone size: NA
CDR3 protein: CASSVTGRERNTIYF
CDR3 DNA: TGTGCCAGCAGCGTAACAGGGAGGGAACGAAACACCATATATTTT

D gene: TRBD2
J gene: TRBJ2-5
V gene: TRBV14
clone size: NA
CDR3 protein: CASSQVLAGGQETQYF
CDR3 DNA: TGTGCCAGCAGCCAAGTGTTAGCGGGGGGCCAAGAGACCCAGTACTTC

D gene: TRBD1
J gene: TRBJ2-1
V gene: TRBV5-4
clone size: NA
CDR3 protein: CASSLEGQVDYNEQFF
CDR3 DNA: TGTGCCAGCAGCTTGGAAGGACAGGTTGACTACAATGAGCAGTTCTTC

D gene: NA
J gene: TRBJ1-1
V gene: TRBV19
clone size: NA
CDR3 protein: CASSMVGGNTEAFF
CDR3 DNA: TGTGCCAGTAGTATGGTCGGGGGAAACACTGAAGCTTTCTTT

D gene: NA
J gene: TRBJ1-3
V gene: TRBV11-3
clone size: once
CDR3 protein: CASSSRDTIYF
CDR3 DNA: TGTGCCAGCAGCTCGAGGGACACCATATATTTT

D gene: TRBD2
J gene: TRBJ2-3
V gene: TRBV9
clone size: NA
CDR3 protein: CASSARRGVTDTQYF
CDR3 DNA: TGTGCCAGCAGCGCCCGGCGGGGGGTTACAGATACGCAGTATTTT

D gene: NA
J gene: TRBJ1-1
V gene: TRBV19
clone size: NA
CDR3 protein: CASSLPGPLGAAFF
CDR3 DNA: TGTGCCAGTAGTCTACCGGGACCCTTGGGGGCAGCTTTCTTT

D gene: NA
J gene: TRBJ1-1
V gene: TRBV3-1/TRBV3-2
clone size: NA
CDR3 protein: CASSQGREAFF
CDR3 DNA: TGTGCCAGCAGCCAAGGCAGAGAAGCTTTCTTT

D gene: TRBD2
J gene: TRBJ2-7
V gene: TRBV9
clone size: few
CDR3 protein: CASSVSPSGAYEQYF
CDR3 DNA: TGTGCCAGCAGCGTCAGCCCTAGCGGGGCCTACGAGCAGTACTTC

D gene: TRBD1
J gene: TRBJ1-5
V gene: TRBV5-1
clone size: NA
CDR3 protein: CASSPDRVDQPQHF
CDR3 DNA: TGCGCCAGCAGCCCAGACAGGGTAGATCAGCCCCAGCATTTT

D gene: TRBD2
J gene: TRBJ2-1
V gene: TRBV5-1
clone size: NA
CDR3 protein: CASSLIQREANEQFF
CDR3 DNA: TGCGCCAGCAGCTTAATTCAGCGGGAGGCCAATGAGCAGTTCTTC

D gene: NA
J gene: TRBJ1-5
V gene: TRBV12-3/TRBV12-4
clone size: NA
CDR3 protein: CASSLGARQPQHF
CDR3 DNA: TGTGCCAGCAGTTTGGGGGCACGACAGCCCCAGCATTTT

D gene: NA
J gene: TRBJ1-1
V gene: TRBV19
clone size: NA
CDR3 protein: CASSPRQVMNTEAFF
CDR3 DNA: TGTGCCAGTAGTCCCCGGCAGGTCATGAACACTGAAGCTTTCTTT

D gene: NA
J gene: TRBJ2-5
V gene: TRBV3-1/TRBV3-2
clone size: NA
CDR3 protein: CASSQGTGKAETQYF
CDR3 DNA: TGTGCCAGCAGCCAAGGGACGGGAAAGGCAGAGACCCAGTACTTC

D gene: NA
J gene: TRBJ2-7
V gene: TRBV7-2
clone size: NA
CDR3 protein: CASSLGVGPSYEQYF
CDR3 DNA: TGTGCCAGCAGCTTAGGTGTTGGGCCCTCCTACGAGCAGTACTTC

D gene: NA
J gene: TRBJ2-6
V gene: TRBV7-7
clone size: NA
CDR3 protein: CASSPIIGALSGANVLTF
CDR3 DNA: TGTGCCAGCAGCCCCATAATTGGGGCCCTCTCTGGGGCCAACGTCCTGACTTTC

D gene: NA
J gene: TRBJ1-1
V gene: TRBV30
clone size: NA
CDR3 protein: CACRGYNTEAFF
CDR3 DNA: TGTGCCTGCAGGGGCTACAACACTGAAGCTTTCTTT

D gene: TRBD2
J gene: TRBJ2-5
V gene: TRBV14
clone size: NA
CDR3 protein: CASSSERGKETQYF
CDR3 DNA: TGTGCCAGCAGTTCTGAGCGGGGGAAAGAGACCCAGTACTTC

D gene: TRBD2
J gene: TRBJ2-1
V gene: TRBV5-5
clone size: NA
CDR3 protein: CASSLLGEGPNEQFF
CDR3 DNA: TGTGCCAGCAGCCTTCTAGGGGAGGGCCCGAATGAGCAGTTCTTC

D gene: NA
J gene: TRBJ2-4
V gene: TRBV5-6
clone size: NA
CDR3 protein: CASSPPPDIQYF
CDR3 DNA: TGTGCCAGCAGCCCCCCCCCTGACATTCAGTACTTC

D gene: NA
J gene: TRBJ1-4
V gene: TRBV27
clone size: NA
CDR3 protein: CASSLSLGAVNEKLFF
CDR3 DNA: TGTGCCAGCAGTTTATCGTTAGGGGCCGTAAATGAAAAACTGTTTTTT

D gene: NA
J gene: TRBJ1-2
V gene: TRBV6-5
clone size: NA
CDR3 protein: CASTPRTGYGYTF
CDR3 DNA: TGTGCCAGCACCCCCCGGACTGGGTATGGCTACACCTTC

D gene: TRBD1
J gene: TRBJ1-1
V gene: TRBV7-9
clone size: NA
CDR3 protein: CASSLLGTGNTEAFF
CDR3 DNA: TGTGCCAGCAGCCTTTTAGGGACAGGGAACACTGAAGCTTTCTTT

D gene: TRBD1
J gene: TRBJ1-2
V gene: TRBV5-4
clone size: NA
CDR3 protein: CAYTTGQGEDGYTF
CDR3 DNA: TGTGCCTATACAACGGGACAGGGCGAGGATGGCTACACCTTC

D gene: NA
J gene: TRBJ1-2
V gene: TRBV5-6
clone size: NA
CDR3 protein: CASSLEGQGYGYTF
CDR3 DNA: TGTGCCAGCAGCTTGGAGGGGCAGGGCTATGGCTACACCTTC

D gene: NA
J gene: TRBJ1-5
V gene: TRBV7-2
clone size: NA
CDR3 protein: CASSLDSSNQPQHF
CDR3 DNA: TGTGCCAGCAGCTTGGACAGTAGCAATCAGCCCCAGCATTTT

D gene: TRBD1
J gene: TRBJ1-1
V gene: TRBV3-1/TRBV3-2
clone size: NA
CDR3 protein: CASRISGGSDTEAFF
CDR3 DNA: TGTGCCAGCAGGATTTCAGGGGGCAGCGACACTGAAGCTTTCTTT

D gene: NA
J gene: TRBJ2-7
V gene: TRBV5-1
clone size: NA
CDR3 protein: CASSARDYEQYF
CDR3 DNA: TGCGCCAGCAGCGCCCGGGACTACGAGCAGTACTTC

D gene: NA
J gene: TRBJ1-1
V gene: TRBV7-3
clone size: NA
CDR3 protein: CASSLGAATEAFF
CDR3 DNA: TGTGCCAGCAGCTTAGGGGCGGCCACTGAAGCTTTCTTT

D gene: NA
J gene: TRBJ2-1
V gene: TRBV5-6
clone size: NA
CDR3 protein: CASSLRGGPGDEQFF
CDR3 DNA: TGTGCCAGCAGCTTAAGGGGGGGACCCGGCGATGAGCAGTTCTTC

D gene: NA
J gene: TRBJ1-2
V gene: TRBV13
clone size: NA
CDR3 protein: CASSTTDRDGYTF
CDR3 DNA: TGTGCCAGCAGCACGACGGACAGAGATGGCTACACCTTC

D gene: TRBD2
J gene: TRBJ2-2
V gene: TRBV5-4
clone size: few
CDR3 protein: CASSVLAGGFTGELFF
CDR3 DNA: TGTGCCAGCAGCGTACTAGCGGGGGGATTCACCGGGGAGCTGTTTTTT

D gene: NA
J gene: TRBJ1-5
V gene: TRBV19
clone size: NA
CDR3 protein: CASRTSGASYSNQPQHF
CDR3 DNA: TGTGCCAGTAGGACCAGTGGGGCTTCCTATAGCAATCAGCCCCAGCATTTT

D gene: NA
J gene: TRBJ1-1
V gene: TRBV7-9
clone size: NA
CDR3 protein: CASSYTGGTEAFF
CDR3 DNA: TGTGCCAGCAGCTATACGGGTGGAACTGAAGCTTTCTTT

D gene: TRBD1
J gene: TRBJ1-3
V gene: TRBV3-1/TRBV3-2
clone size: NA
CDR3 protein: CASSHGTGYADYSGNTIYF
CDR3 DNA: TGTGCCAGCAGCCATGGGACAGGCTATGCCGATTACTCTGGAAACACCATATATTTT

D gene: TRBD1
J gene: TRBJ1-2
V gene: TRBV3-1/TRBV3-2
clone size: NA
CDR3 protein: CASSDRDRGGYTF
CDR3 DNA: TGTGCCAGCAGCGACCGGGACAGAGGGGGCTACACCTTC

D gene: NA
J gene: TRBJ2-3
V gene: TRBV10-3
clone size: NA
CDR3 protein: CAIRPPESTDTQYF
CDR3 DNA: TGTGCCATCCGTCCGCCGGAGAGCACAGATACGCAGTATTTT

D gene: TRBD1
J gene: TRBJ2-1
V gene: TRBV18
clone size: NA
CDR3 protein: CASSLTGYEQFF
CDR3 DNA: TGTGCCAGCTCACTGACAGGGTATGAGCAGTTCTTC

D gene: NA
J gene: TRBJ2-3
V gene: TRBV12-3/TRBV12-4
clone size: NA
CDR3 protein: CASTTAGTDTQYF
CDR3 DNA: TGTGCCAGCACCACAGCGGGCACAGATACGCAGTATTTT

D gene: NA
J gene: TRBJ2-3
V gene: TRBV7-2
clone size: NA
CDR3 protein: CASSLAGGRGTQYF
CDR3 DNA: TGTGCCAGCAGCTTAGCGGGGGGGCGAGGTACGCAGTATTTT

D gene: TRBD1
J gene: TRBJ1-2
V gene: TRBV5-1
clone size: once
CDR3 protein: CASSPGTGGLYGYTF
CDR3 DNA: TGCGCCAGCAGCCCGGGGACAGGGGGCCTTTATGGCTACACCTTC

D gene: TRBD1
J gene: TRBJ1-3
V gene: TRBV11-2
clone size: NA
CDR3 protein: CASSLGGQGIPGNTIYF
CDR3 DNA: TGTGCCAGCAGCTTAGGGGGACAGGGAATCCCTGGAAACACCATATATTTT

D gene: TRBD2
J gene: TRBJ2-7
V gene: TRBV15
clone size: NA
CDR3 protein: CATSREAGPSYEQYF
CDR3 DNA: TGTGCCACCAGCAGAGAAGCGGGACCTTCCTACGAGCAGTACTTC

D gene: TRBD1
J gene: TRBJ2-2
V gene: TRBV19
clone size: few
CDR3 protein: CASSWTGQAGELFF
CDR3 DNA: TGTGCCAGTAGTTGGACAGGGCAGGCCGGGGAGCTGTTTTTT

D gene: NA
J gene: TRBJ1-1
V gene: TRBV27
clone size: NA
CDR3 protein: CASSSPGRGKEAFF
CDR3 DNA: TGTGCCAGCAGTTCCCCCGGCAGGGGTAAGGAAGCTTTCTTT

D gene: TRBD1
J gene: TRBJ1-1
V gene: TRBV11-2
clone size: NA
CDR3 protein: CASSNRAGGGTEAFF
CDR3 DNA: TGTGCCAGCAGCAATAGAGCAGGGGGCGGGACTGAAGCTTTCTTT

D gene: NA
J gene: TRBJ2-7
V gene: TRBV5-6
clone size: many
CDR3 protein: CASRIYTQGYEQYF
CDR3 DNA: TGTGCCAGCAGGATATATACTCAGGGGTACGAGCAGTACTTC